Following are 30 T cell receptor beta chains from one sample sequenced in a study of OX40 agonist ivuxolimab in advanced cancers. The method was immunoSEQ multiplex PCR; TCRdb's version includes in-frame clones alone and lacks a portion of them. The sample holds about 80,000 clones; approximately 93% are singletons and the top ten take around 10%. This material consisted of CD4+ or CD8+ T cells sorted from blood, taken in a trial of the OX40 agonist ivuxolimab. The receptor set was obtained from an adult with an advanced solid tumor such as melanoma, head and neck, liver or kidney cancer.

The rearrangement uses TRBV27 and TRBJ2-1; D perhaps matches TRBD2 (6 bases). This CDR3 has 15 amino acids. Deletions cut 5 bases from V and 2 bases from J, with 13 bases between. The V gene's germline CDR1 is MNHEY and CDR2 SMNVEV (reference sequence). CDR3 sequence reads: CASSPVGGAYNEQFF. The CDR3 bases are TGTGCCAGCAGTCCGGTGGGCGGGGCCTACAATGAGCAGTTCTTC.

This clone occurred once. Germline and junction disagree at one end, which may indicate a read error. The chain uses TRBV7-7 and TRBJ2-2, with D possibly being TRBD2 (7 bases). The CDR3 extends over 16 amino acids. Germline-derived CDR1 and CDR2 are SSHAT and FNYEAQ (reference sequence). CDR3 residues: CASTNQGSGTGGELFF. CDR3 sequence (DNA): TGTGCTAGCACCAACCAGGGGAGCGGGACTGGCGGGGAGCTGTTTTTT.

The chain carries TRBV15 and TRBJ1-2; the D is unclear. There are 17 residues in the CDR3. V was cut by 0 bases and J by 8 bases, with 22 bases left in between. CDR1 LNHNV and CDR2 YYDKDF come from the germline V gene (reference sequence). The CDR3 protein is CATSRDRRTLWEEGYTF. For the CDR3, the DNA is TGTGCCACCAGCAGAGATAGACGGACCCTTTGGGAAGAGGGCTACACCTTC.

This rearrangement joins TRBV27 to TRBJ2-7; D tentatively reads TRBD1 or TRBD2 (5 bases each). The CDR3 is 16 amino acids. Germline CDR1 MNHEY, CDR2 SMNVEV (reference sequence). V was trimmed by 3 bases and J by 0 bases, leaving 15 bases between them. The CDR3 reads CASSLRGSKGSYEQYF. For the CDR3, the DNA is TGTGCCAGCAGTTTGAGGGGCAGTAAAGGCTCCTACGAGCAGTACTTC.

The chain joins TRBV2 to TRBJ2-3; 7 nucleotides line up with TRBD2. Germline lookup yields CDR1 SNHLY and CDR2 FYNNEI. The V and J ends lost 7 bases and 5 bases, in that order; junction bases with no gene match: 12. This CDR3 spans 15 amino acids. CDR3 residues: CASIRGEKYRDTQYF. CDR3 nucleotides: TGTGCCAGCATTCGGGGGGAGAAGTATAGAGATACGCAGTATTTT. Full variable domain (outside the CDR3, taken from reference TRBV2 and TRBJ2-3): EPEVTQTPSHQVTQMGQEVILRCVPISNHLYFYWYRQILGQKVEFLVSFYNNEISEKSEIFDDQFSVERPDGSNFTLKIRSTKLEDSAMYFCASIRGEKYRDTQYFGPGTRLTVL.

The DNA for the CDR3 is TGTGCCAGCAGCCTTGGACAGGGGGGTAGGGAGACCCAGTACTTC. Amino acids: CASSLGQGGRETQYF. This rearrangement joins TRBV4-2 to TRBJ2-5, with 10 positions matching TRBD1. The ends lost 4 bases at V and 5 bases at J; junction bases unmatched: 7. Germline CDR1 LGHNA, CDR2 YNFKEQ. The CDR3 is 15 residues long.

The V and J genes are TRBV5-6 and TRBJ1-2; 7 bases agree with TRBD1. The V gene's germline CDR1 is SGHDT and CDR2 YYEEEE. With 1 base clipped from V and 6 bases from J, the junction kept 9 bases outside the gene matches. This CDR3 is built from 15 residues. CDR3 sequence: CASSLMGGQAHGYTF. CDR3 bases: TGTGCCAGCAGCTTGATGGGTGGACAGGCTCATGGCTACACCTTC.

The DNA for the CDR3 is TGTGCCAGCAGTACGCTAGCGGGATGGAACACCTACGAGCAGTACTTC. It encodes CASSTLAGWNTYEQYF. The chain joins TRBV25-1 to TRBJ2-7; 9 nucleotides agree with TRBD2. The V gene end was trimmed by 5 bases and the J gene end by 2 bases; junction bases not matched to a gene: 10. The CDR3 covers 16 residues. From germline, CDR1 is MGHDK and CDR2 SYGVNS.

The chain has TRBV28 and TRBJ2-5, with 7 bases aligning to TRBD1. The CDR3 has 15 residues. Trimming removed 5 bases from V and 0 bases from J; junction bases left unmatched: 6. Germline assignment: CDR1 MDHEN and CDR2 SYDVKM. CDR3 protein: CASSPGQHYQETQYF. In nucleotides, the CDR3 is TGTGCCAGCAGTCCGGGACAGCACTACCAAGAGACCCAGTACTTC.

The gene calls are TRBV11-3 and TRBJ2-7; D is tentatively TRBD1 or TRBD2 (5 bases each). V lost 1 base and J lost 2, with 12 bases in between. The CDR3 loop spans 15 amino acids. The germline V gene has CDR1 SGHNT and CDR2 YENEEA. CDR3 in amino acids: CASSLGAGTTYEQYF. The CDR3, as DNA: TGTGCCAGCAGCTTAGGGGCAGGGACCACCTACGAGCAGTACTTC.

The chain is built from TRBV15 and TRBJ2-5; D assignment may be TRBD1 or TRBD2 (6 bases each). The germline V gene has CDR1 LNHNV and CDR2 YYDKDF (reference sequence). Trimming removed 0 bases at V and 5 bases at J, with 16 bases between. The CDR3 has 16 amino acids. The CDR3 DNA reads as TGTGCCACCAGCAGAGACTCAAGAGGGGGGAGGGAGACCCAGTACTTC. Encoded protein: CATSRDSRGGRETQYF.

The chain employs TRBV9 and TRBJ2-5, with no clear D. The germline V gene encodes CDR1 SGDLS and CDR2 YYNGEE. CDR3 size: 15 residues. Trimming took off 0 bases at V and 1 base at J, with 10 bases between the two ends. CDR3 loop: CASSVGFVGQETQYF. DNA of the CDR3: TGTGCCAGCAGCGTAGGTTTTGTGGGCCAAGAGACCCAGTACTTC.

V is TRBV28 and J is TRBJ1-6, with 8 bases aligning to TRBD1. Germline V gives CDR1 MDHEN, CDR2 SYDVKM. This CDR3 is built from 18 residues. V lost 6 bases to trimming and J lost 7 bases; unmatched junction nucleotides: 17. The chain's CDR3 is CASRRLHPTGVRNSPLHF. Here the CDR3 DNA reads TGTGCCAGCAGGCGACTCCATCCGACAGGGGTGAGGAATTCACCCCTCCACTTT.

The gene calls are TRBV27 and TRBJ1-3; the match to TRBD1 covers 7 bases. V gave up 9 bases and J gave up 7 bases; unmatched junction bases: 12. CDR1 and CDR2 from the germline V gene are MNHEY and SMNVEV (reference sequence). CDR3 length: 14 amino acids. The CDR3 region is CASPEQGNYNTIYF. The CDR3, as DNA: TGTGCCAGTCCGGAACAGGGGAATTACAACACCATATATTTT.

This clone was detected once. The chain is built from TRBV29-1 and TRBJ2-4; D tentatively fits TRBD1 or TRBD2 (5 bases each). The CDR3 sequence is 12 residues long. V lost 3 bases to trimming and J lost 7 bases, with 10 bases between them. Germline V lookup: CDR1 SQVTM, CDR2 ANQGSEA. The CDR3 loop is CSVDPGTNIQYF. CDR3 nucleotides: TGCAGCGTTGATCCCGGGACCAACATTCAGTACTTC.

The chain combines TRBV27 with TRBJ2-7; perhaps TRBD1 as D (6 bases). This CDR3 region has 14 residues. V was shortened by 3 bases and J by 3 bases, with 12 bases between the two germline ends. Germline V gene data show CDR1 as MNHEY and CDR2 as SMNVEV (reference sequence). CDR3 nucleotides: TGTGCCAGCAGTTTTACAGGGATGATCTACGAGCAGTACTTC. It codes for CASSFTGMIYEQYF.

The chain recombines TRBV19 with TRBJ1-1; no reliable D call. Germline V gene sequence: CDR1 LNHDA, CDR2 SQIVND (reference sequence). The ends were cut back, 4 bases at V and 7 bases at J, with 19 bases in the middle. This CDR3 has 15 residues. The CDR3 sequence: CASSSLTRNRGEAFF. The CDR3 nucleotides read TGTGCCAGTAGTAGTCTTACACGTAACCGGGGTGAAGCTTTCTTT.

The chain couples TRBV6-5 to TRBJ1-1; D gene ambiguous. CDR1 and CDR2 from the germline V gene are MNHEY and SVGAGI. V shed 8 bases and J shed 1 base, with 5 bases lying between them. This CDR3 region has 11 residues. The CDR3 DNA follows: TGTGCCAGCGAGAGGAACACTGAAGCTTTCTTT. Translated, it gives CASERNTEAFF.

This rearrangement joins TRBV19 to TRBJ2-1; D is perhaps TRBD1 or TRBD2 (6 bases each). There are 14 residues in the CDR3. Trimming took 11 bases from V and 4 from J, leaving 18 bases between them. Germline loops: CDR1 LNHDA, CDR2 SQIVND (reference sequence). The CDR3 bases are TGTGCCTCATCGTCGAGGGGGGCTTACAATGAGCAGTTCTTC. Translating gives CASSSRGAYNEQFF.

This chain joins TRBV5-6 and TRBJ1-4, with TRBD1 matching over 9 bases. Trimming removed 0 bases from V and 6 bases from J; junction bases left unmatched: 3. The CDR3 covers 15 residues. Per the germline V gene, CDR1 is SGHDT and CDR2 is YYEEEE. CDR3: CASSLEGQGYEKLFF. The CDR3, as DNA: TGTGCCAGCAGCTTGGAAGGACAGGGGTATGAAAAACTGTTTTTT.

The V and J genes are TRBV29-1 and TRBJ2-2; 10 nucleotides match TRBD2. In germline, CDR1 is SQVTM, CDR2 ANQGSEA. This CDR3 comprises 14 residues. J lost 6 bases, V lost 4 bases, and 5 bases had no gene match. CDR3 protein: CSVALAGLPGELFF. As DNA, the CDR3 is TGCAGCGTTGCACTAGCGGGACTCCCCGGGGAGCTGTTTTTT.

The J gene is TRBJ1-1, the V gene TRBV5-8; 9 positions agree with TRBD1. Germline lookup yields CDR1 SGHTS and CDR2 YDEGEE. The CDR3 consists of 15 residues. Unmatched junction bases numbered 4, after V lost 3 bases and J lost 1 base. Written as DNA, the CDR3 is TGTGCCAGCAGCTACAGGGGGCCGGGGAACACTGAAGCTTTCTTT. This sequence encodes CASSYRGPGNTEAFF.

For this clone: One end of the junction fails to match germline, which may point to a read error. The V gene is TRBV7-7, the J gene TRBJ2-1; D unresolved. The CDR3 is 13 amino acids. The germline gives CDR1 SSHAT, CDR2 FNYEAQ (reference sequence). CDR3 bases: TGTGCTAGCAGCTTACGGGTCTCAGATGAGCAGTTCTTC. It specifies CASSLRVSDEQFF.

The CDR3, as DNA: TGTGCCAGCAGCTTAGGAAGTGGGGCCAACGTCCTGACTTTC. Its translation: CASSLGSGANVLTF. The chain joins TRBV7-9 to TRBJ2-6; D gene uncertain. The V gene's germline CDR1 is SEHNR and CDR2 FQNEAQ (reference sequence). The CDR3 runs 14 residues. V was trimmed by 1 base and J by 3 bases, leaving 4 bases between them. Complete variable domain (other parts from reference TRBV7-9 and TRBJ2-6): DTGVSQNPRHKITKRGQNVTFRCDPISEHNRLYWYRQTLGQGPEFLTYFQNEAQLEKSRLLSDRFSAERPKGSFSTLEIQRTEQGDSAMYLCASSLGSGANVLTFGAGSRLTVL.

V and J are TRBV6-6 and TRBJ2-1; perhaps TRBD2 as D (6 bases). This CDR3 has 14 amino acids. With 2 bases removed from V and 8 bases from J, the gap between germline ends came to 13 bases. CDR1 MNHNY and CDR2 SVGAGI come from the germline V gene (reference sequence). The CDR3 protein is CASSYGGRTDEQFF. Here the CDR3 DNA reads TGTGCCAGCAGTTACGGGGGGAGGACGGATGAGCAGTTCTTC.

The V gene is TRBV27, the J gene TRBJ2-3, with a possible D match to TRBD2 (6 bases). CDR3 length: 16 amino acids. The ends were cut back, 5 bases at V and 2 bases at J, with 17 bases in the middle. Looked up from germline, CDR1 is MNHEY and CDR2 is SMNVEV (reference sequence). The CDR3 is CASSPGVAGTTDTQYF. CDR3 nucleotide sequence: TGTGCCAGCAGTCCCGGCGTCGCGGGGACCACAGATACGCAGTATTTT.

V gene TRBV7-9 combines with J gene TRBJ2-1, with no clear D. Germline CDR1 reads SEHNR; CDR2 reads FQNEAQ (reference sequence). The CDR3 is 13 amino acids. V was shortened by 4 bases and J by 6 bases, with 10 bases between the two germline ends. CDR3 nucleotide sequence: TGTGCCAGCAGCTCAGGACGGCCCAATGAGCAGTTCTTC. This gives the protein CASSSGRPNEQFF.

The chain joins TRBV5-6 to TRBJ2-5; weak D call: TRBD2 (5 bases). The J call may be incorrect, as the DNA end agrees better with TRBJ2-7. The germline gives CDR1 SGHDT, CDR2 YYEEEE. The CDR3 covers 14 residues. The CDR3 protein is CASSLDAAENEQYF. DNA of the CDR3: TGTGCCAGCAGCTTGGATGCAGCGGAGAACGAGCAGTACTTC.

This chain's CDR3 is CASRYSGSLFYEQYF. The CDR3 bases are TGTGCCAGCAGATATAGCGGGAGCCTCTTTTACGAGCAGTACTTC. The genes are TRBV27 and TRBJ2-7, with 9 bases lining up with TRBD2. The V gene end was trimmed by 6 bases and the J gene end by 4 bases; junction bases not matched to a gene: 10. The CDR3 runs to 15 residues. Germline assignment: CDR1 MNHEY and CDR2 SMNVEV (reference sequence).

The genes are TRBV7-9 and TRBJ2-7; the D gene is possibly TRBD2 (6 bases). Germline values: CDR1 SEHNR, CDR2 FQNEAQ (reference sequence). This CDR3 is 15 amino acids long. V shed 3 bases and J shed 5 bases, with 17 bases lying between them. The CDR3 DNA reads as TGTGCCAGCAGCTTTGGCGGGACCTTTGGCAACGAGCAGTACTTC. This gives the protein CASSFGGTFGNEQYF. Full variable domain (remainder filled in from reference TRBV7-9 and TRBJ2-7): DTGVSQNPRHKITKRGQNVTFRCDPISEHNRLYWYRQTLGQGPEFLTYFQNEAQLEKSRLLSDRFSAERPKGSFSTLEIQRTEQGDSAMYLCASSFGGTFGNEQYFGPGTRLTVT.